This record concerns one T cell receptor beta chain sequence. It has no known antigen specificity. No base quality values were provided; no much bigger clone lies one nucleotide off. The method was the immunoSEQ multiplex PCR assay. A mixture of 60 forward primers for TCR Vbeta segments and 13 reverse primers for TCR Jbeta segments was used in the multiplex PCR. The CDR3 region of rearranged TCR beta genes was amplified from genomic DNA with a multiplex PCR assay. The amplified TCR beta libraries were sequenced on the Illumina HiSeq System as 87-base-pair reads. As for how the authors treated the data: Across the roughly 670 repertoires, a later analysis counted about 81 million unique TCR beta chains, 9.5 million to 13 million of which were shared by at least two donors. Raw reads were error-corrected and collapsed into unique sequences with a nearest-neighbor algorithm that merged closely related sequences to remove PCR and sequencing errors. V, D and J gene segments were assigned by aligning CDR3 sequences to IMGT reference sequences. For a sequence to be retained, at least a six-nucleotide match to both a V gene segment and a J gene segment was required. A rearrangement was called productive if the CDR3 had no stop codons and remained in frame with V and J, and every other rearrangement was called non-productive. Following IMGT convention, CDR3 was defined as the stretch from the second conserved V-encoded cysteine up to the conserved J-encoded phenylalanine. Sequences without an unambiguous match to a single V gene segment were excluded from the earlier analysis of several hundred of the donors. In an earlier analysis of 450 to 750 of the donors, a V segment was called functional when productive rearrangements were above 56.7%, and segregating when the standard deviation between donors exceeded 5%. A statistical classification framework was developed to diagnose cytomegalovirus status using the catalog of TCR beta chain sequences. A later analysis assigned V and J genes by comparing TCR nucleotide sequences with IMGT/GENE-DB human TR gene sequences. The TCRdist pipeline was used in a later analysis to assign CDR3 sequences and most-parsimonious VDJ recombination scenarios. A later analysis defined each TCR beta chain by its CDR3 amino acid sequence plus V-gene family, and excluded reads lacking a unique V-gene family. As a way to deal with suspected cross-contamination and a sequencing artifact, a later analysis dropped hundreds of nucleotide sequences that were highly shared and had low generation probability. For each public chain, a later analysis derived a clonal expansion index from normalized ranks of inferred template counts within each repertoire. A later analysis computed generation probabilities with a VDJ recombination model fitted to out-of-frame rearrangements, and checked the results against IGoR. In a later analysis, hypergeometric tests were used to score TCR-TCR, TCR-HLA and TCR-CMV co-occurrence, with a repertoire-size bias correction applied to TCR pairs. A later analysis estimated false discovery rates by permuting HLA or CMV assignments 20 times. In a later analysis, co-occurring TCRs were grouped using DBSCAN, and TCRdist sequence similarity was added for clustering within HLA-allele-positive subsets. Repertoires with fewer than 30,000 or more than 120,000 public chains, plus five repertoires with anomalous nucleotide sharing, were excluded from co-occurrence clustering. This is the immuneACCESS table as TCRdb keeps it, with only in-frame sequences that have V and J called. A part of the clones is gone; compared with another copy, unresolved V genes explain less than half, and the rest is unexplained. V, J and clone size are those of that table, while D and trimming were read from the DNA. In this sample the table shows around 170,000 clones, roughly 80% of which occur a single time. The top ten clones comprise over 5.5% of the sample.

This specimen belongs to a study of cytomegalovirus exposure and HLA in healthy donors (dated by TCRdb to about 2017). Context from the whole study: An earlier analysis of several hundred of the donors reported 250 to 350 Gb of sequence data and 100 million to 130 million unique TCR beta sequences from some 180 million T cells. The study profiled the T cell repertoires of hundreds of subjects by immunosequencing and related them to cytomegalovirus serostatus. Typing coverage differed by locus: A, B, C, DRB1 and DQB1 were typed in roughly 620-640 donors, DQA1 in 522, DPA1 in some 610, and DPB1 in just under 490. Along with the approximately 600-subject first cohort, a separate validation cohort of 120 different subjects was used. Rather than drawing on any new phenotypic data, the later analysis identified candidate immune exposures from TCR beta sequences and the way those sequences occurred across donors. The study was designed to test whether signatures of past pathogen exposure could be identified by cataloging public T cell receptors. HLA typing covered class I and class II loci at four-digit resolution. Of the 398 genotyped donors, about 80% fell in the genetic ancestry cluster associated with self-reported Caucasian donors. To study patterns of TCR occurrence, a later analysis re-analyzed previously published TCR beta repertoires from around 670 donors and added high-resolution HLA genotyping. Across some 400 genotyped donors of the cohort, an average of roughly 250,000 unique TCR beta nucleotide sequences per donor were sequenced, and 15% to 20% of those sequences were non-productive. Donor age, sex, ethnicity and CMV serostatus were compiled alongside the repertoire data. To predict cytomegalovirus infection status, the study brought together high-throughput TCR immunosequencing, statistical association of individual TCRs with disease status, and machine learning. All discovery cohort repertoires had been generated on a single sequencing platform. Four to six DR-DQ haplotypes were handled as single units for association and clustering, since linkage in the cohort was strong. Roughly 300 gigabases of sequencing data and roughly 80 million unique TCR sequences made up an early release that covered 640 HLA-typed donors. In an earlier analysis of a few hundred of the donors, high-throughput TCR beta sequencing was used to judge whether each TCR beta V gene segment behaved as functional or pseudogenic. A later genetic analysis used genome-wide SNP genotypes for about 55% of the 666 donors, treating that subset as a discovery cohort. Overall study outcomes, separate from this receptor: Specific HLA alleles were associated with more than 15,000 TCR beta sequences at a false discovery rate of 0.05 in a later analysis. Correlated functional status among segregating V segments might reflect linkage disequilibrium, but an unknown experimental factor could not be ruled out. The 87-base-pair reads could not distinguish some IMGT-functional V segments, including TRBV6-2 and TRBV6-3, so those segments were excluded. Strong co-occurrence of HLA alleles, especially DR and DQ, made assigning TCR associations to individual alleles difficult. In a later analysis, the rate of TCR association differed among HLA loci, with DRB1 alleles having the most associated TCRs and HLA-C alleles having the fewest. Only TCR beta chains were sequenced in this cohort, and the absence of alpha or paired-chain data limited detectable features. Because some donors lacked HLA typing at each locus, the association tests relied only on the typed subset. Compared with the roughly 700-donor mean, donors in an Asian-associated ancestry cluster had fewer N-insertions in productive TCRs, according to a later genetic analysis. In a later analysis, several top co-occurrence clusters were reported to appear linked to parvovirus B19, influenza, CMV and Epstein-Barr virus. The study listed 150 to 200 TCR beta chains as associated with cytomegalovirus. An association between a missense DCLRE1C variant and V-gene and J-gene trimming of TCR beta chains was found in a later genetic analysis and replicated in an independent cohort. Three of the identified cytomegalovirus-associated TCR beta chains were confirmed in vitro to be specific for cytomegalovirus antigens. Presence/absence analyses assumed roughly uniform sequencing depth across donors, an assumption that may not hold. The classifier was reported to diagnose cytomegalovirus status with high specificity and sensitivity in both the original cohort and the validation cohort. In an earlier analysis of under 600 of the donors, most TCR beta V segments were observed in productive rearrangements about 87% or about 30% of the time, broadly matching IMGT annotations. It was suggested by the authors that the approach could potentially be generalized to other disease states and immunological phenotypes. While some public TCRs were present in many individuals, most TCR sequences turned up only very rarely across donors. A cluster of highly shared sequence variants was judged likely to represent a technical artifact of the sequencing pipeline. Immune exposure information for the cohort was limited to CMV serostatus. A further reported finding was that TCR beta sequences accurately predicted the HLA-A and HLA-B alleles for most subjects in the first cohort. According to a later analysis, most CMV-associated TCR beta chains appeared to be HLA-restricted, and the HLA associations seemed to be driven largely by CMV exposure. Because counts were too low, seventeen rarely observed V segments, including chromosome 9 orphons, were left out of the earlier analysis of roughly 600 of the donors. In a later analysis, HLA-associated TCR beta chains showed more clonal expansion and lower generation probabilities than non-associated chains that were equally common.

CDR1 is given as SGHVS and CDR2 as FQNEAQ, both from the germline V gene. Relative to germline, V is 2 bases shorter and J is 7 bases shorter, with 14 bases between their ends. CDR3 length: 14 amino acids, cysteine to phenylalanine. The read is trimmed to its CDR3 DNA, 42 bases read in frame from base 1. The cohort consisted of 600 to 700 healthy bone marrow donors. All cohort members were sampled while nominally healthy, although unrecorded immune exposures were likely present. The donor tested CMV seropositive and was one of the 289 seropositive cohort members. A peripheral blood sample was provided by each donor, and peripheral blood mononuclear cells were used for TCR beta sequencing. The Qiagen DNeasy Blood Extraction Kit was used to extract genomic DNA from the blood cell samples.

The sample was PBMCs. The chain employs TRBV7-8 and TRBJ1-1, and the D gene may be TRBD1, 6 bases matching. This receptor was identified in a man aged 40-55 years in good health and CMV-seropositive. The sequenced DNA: TGTGCCAGCAGCTTACCCGACAGGTCAAGTGAAGCTTTCTTT. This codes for CASSLPDRSSEAFF.